Here is one T cell receptor (beta chain) with its context. Only in-frame clones appear in the TCRdb table, and some are missing; sequencing was by immunoSEQ multiplex PCR. This sample has approximately 300,000 clones; roughly 90% occur once, and the top ten carry nearly 6.5%. The entry originates in a study of blood T cell repertoires in COVID-19. Germline V CDR1 and CDR2: LNHDA, SQIVND (reference sequence). This CDR3 spans 18 amino acids. The trim removed 3 bases at V and 2 bases at J, leaving 15 bases unmatched. The material sequenced was peripheral blood. The gene calls are TRBV19 and TRBJ2-5; 7 bases align to TRBD2. The source is a man younger than 30 who had recovered from COVID-19. The CDR3 region is CASSIKPITRDYQETQYF. CDR3 DNA sequence: TGTGCCAGTAGTATTAAACCCATAACCCGGGACTATCAAGAGACCCAGTACTTC. Full variable domain (rest looked up from reference TRBV19 and TRBJ2-5): DGGITQSPKYLFRKEGQNVTLSCEQNLNHDAMYWYRQDPGQGLRLIYYSQIVNDFQKGDIAEGYSVSREKKESFPLTVTSAQKNPTAFYLCASSIKPITRDYQETQYFGPGTRLLVL.